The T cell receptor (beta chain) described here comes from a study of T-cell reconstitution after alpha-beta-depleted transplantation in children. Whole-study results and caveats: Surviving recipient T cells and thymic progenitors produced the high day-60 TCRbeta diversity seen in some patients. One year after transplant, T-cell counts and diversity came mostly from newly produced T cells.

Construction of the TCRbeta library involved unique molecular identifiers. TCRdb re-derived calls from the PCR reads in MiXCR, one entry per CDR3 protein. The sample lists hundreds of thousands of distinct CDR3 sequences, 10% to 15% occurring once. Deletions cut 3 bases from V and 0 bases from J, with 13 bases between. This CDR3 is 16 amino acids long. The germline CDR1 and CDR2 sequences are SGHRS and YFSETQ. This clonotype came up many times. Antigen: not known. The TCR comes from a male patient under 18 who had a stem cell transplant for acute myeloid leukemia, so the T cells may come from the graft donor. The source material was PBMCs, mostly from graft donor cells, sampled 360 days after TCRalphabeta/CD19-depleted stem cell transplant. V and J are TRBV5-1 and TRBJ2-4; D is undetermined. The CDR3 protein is CASSSGYDIAKNIQYF. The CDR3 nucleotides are TGCGCCAGCAGCTCCGGGTACGATATAGCCAAAAACATTCAGTACTTC. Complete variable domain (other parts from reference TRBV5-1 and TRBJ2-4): KAGVTQTPRYLIKTRGQQVTLSCSPISGHRSVSWYQQTPGQGLQFLFEYFSETQRNKGNFPGRFSGRQFSNSRSEMNVSTLELGDSALYLCASSSGYDIAKNIQYFGAGTRLSVL.